A selection of T cell receptor beta chains follows, all from one sample in a study of blood T cell repertoires in COVID-19. Assay: immunoSEQ multiplex PCR; the TCRdb copy retains only in-frame clones and omits some. The sample has about 82,000 clones; 80% are singletons. Sequencing was performed on peripheral blood. These receptors came from a woman in her thirties or forties with active or convalescent COVID-19. The CDR3 runs from the conserved cysteine through the conserved F or W. A D gene is named only where the DNA matches it firmly. The size of a clone is reported for some rows only, either as once, few or many, or as a class for expanded clones.

j_call v_call d_call clone_size cdr3_aa cdr3_nt
TRBJ2-3 TRBV4-1 TRBD1 . CASSPAPGQGTDTQYF TGCGCCAGCAGCCCCGCACCGGGACAGGGCACAGATACGCAGTATTTT
TRBJ1-5 TRBV6-2/TRBV6-3 TRBD1 . CASSYNMQGAQPQHF TGTGCCAGCAGTTACAATATGCAGGGGGCCCAGCCCCAGCATTTT
TRBJ1-5 TRBV5-3 . . CARREAGRRACQPQHF TGTGCCAGAAGGGAGGCGGGGCGGAGGGCCTGTCAGCCCCAGCATTTT
TRBJ2-3 TRBV5-1 . . CASSMGGDDTQYF TGCGCCAGCAGCATGGGGGGAGACGATACGCAGTATTTT
TRBJ1-4 TRBV7-2 TRBD1 . CASSKDVRWTGKLFF TGTGCCAGCAGCAAAGATGTCCGGTGGACAGGAAAACTGTTTTTT
TRBJ1-3 TRBV18 TRBD1 . CASSPNRGGNTIYF TGTGCCAGCTCACCGAACAGGGGAGGAAACACCATATATTTT
TRBJ2-5 TRBV28 TRBD1 . CASSSQGSQYF TGTGCCAGCAGCTCACAGGGGTCCCAGTACTTC
TRBJ1-1 TRBV18 . once CASSPGFTGNTEAFF TGTGCCAGCTCACCAGGTTTTACGGGAAACACTGAAGCTTTCTTT
TRBJ1-3 TRBV28 TRBD1 . CASSPDRATGNTIYF TGTGCCAGCAGCCCGGACAGGGCGACTGGAAACACCATATATTTT
TRBJ2-5 TRBV3-1/TRBV3-2 . once CASSSRYGYQETQYF TGTGCCAGCAGCTCCCGGTATGGTTACCAAGAGACCCAGTACTTC
TRBJ1-4 TRBV28 TRBD1 . CASRNRGTNEKLFF TGTGCCAGCAGAAACAGGGGTACTAATGAAAAACTGTTTTTT
TRBJ1-2 TRBV27 TRBD1 . CASSTTTGGKLLYGYTF TGTGCCAGCAGTACGACGACAGGGGGAAAGCTTCTTTATGGCTACACCTTC
TRBJ1-2 TRBV10-3 . . CAISETPPTEHKNYGYTF TGTGCCATCAGTGAGACCCCGCCAACAGAGCACAAAAACTATGGCTACACCTTC
TRBJ1-5 TRBV4-3 . . CASSQEQKSNQPQHF TGCGCCAGCAGCCAAGAACAGAAGAGCAATCAGCCCCAGCATTTT
TRBJ1-3 TRBV12-5 TRBD1 . CASGYAQGAPVSGNTIYF TGTGCTAGTGGTTACGCACAGGGGGCGCCCGTTTCCGGAAACACCATATATTTT
TRBJ1-3 TRBV10-3 . once CAISESFKRSGNTIYF TGTGCCATCAGTGAGTCTTTCAAGCGGTCTGGAAACACCATATATTTT
TRBJ2-7 TRBV5-1 . . CASSWGGFSYEQYF TGCGCCAGCAGCTGGGGAGGTTTTTCCTACGAGCAGTACTTC
TRBJ2-4 TRBV4-1 TRBD2 . CASSQIAGGAKNIQYF TGCGCCAGCAGCCAAATAGCGGGGGGCGCCAAAAACATTCAGTACTTC